The clone carrying this T cell receptor beta chain was counted ten times or more. Its antigen is unidentified. Time point here: newly diagnosed GD, antithyroid drugs for less than 3 months. PBMC RNA served as the TCR library source. The data stem from a study of regulatory T cells in long-lasting Graves disease. Study-wide background: Graves' patients, diagnosed recently, had received antithyroid drugs under 3 months.

The TCR beta library used iRepertoire HTBI primers with Arm-PCR amplification of CDR3. In the study's own analysis: Throughout the samples, researchers identified 50 to 75 TRBV and approximately 15 TRBJ segments. TCRdb independently ran MiXCR on the multiplex PCR reads; one entry per CDR3 protein. TCRdb, rather than the study authors, made the V and J calls. The table shows under 450,000 distinct CDR3 sequences, with about a sixth occurring only once. Overall study findings and caveats: Persistent Graves' disease cases displayed lower TCR diversity than newly diagnosed ones.

In addition, the sample was reused for a study of T cells in Graves' hyperthyroidism and ophthalmopathy. From that report: HTBI primers drove first-round RT-PCR of the TCR CDR3.

The source was peripheral blood mononuclear cells (PBMCs), collected at new diagnosis, from a patient treated with antithyroid drugs. The receptor's source is a woman between 18 and 30 years old with Graves disease.

The CDR3 nucleotides are TGTGCCAGCAGTTACCAGTCGGACAGGGGCGACTATGGCTACACCTTC. Its protein product is CASSYQSDRGDYGYTF. The chain couples TRBV6-2 or TRBV6-3 to TRBJ1-2; 9 bases are shared with TRBD1. Germline V CDR1 and CDR2: MNHEY, SVGEGT. The CDR3 consists of 16 residues. V trimming: 2 bases; J trimming: 3 bases; junction bases outside the gene matches: 7.